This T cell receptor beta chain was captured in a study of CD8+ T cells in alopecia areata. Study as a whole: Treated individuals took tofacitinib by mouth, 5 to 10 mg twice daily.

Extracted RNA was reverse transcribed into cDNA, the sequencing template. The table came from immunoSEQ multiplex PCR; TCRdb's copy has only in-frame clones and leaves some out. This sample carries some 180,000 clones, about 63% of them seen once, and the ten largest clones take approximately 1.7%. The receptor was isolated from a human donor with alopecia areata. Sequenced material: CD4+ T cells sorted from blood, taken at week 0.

Written as DNA, the CDR3 is TGCAGCGGTCTGGGGGACACTGAAGCTTTCTTT. This encodes CSGLGDTEAFF. The chain uses TRBV29-1 and TRBJ1-1; tentatively, D is TRBD1 (5 bases). Trimming removed 7 bases at V and 3 bases at J, with 9 bases between. The CDR3 is made up of 11 amino acids. The germline CDR1 and CDR2 sequences are SQVTM and ANQGSEA.